These 6 T cell receptor beta chains were sequenced from one sample in a study of OX40 agonist ivuxolimab in advanced cancers. Sequencing was performed with immunoSEQ multiplex PCR; in TCRdb, only in-frame clones are kept and a portion is missing. This table has around 67,000 clones, about 80% appearing once. Sequences were derived from CD4+ or CD8+ T cells sorted from blood, sampled in a trial of the OX40 agonist ivuxolimab. All receptors come from an adult with an advanced solid tumor such as melanoma, head and neck, liver or kidney cancer.

This chain connects TRBV5-3 to TRBJ2-1; the D gene is possibly TRBD2 (6 bases). TRBV5-3 is an ORF; its function is uncertain. This CDR3 region has 15 residues. Trimming took 4 bases from V and 5 from J, leaving 16 bases between them. CDR3 nucleotide sequence: TGTGCCAGAAGCCTTCCGGGGGAGTACCACAATGAGCAGTTCTTC. It codes for CARSLPGEYHNEQFF.

This chain uses TRBV7-9 with TRBJ2-3; possibly TRBD2 for D (6 bases). CDR3 size: 15 residues. Trimming stripped 1 base from V and 4 bases from J, with 12 bases between. Germline V gene lookup returns CDR1 SEHNR and CDR2 FQNEAQ (reference sequence). The CDR3 DNA is TGTGCCAGCAGCTTAGGAGGTACGGGAGCAGATACGCAGTATTTT. The encoded protein is CASSLGGTGADTQYF.

The gene calls are TRBV4-2 and TRBJ1-3; D perhaps matches TRBD1 (5 bases). CDR3 size: 16 residues. Trimming stripped 0 bases from V and 0 bases from J, with 9 bases between. Germline V gene sequence: CDR1 LGHNA, CDR2 YNFKEQ. The CDR3 loop is CASSQEKGDSGNTIYF. The CDR3 DNA is TGTGCCAGCAGCCAAGAAAAAGGGGACTCTGGAAACACCATATATTTT.

The CDR3 DNA sequence: TGCGCCAGCAGCTGGGGGGGAGCTGGCTCTGGGGCCAACGTCCTGACTTTC. This sequence encodes CASSWGGAGSGANVLTF. The chain couples TRBV5-1 to TRBJ2-6; 7 bases fit TRBD2. The CDR3 has 17 residues. Germline V gives CDR1 SGHRS, CDR2 YFSETQ. Losses at the gene ends were 3 bases for V and 0 bases for J; bases not matched to a gene: 6. The entire variable domain, with the rest obtained from reference TRBV5-1 and TRBJ2-6, is as follows: KAGVTQTPRYLIKTRGQQVTLSCSPISGHRSVSWYQQTPGQGLQFLFEYFSETQRNKGNFPGRFSGRQFSNSRSEMNVSTLELGDSALYLCASSWGGAGSGANVLTFGAGSRLTVL.

The chain joins TRBV23-1 to TRBJ2-7; weak D call: TRBD1 (5 bases). TRBV23-1 is an ORF, with its function uncertain. This CDR3 has 14 amino acids. V was trimmed by 7 bases and J by 4 bases, leaving 17 bases between them. The CDR3, as DNA: TGCGCCAGCACCCCGATTCAGGGCCCTTACGAGCAGTACTTC. Encoded protein: CASTPIQGPYEQYF.

V and J are TRBV29-1 and TRBJ2-2; 8 bases line up with TRBD1. The trim removed 4 bases at V and 3 bases at J, leaving 4 bases unmatched. The CDR3 covers 14 residues. CDR1 and CDR2 from the germline V gene are SQVTM and ANQGSEA. The CDR3 bases are TGCAGCGTTGGCAGGGGGCAGGACACCGGGGAGCTGTTTTTT. This encodes CSVGRGQDTGELFF.